This T cell receptor beta chain derives from a study of response to subunit inactivated influenza vaccine. Findings of the study overall: The authors suggested that few new T cells are recruited per seasonal influenza vaccination.

Only a few counts were recorded for this clonotype. Antigen specificity is unknown. MiXCR was run by TCRdb on the RT-PCR reads, yielding one entry per CDR3 protein. The table lists about 650,000 distinct CDR3 sequences, approximately 15% of them singletons. The input for sequencing was PBMCs from blood, taken around 15 days before vaccination. This sequence originates from a man aged 50 to 60 who received an inactivated influenza vaccine.

As DNA, the CDR3 is TGTGCCAGCAGTAGACTAGCGCGGGAGACCCAGTACTTC. Its protein is CASSRLARETQYF. The J gene is TRBJ2-5, the V gene TRBV27, with 8 bases identical to TRBD2. This CDR3 is built from 13 residues. Germline values: CDR1 MNHEY, CDR2 SMNVEV (reference sequence). Losses at the gene ends were 5 bases for V and 5 bases for J; bases not matched to a gene: 4.